This T cell receptor (beta chain) is drawn from a study of blood T cell repertoires in COVID-19. Libraries were prepared by immunoSEQ multiplex PCR; TCRdb keeps only in-frame clonotypes and omits some of them. The repertoire holds about 240,000 clones, with roughly 83% as singletons. The CDR3 is 17 amino acids. V lost 3 bases and J lost 4; bases outside the gene matches: 12. Germline assignment: CDR1 KGHSH and CDR2 LQKENI. The sample taken for sequencing was peripheral blood. The receptor comes from a woman of 80 years or more with acute or convalescent COVID-19. The chain combines TRBV18 with TRBJ1-3; 7 positions agree with TRBD1. The CDR3 sequence is CASSPFEDRKKGNTIYF. The CDR3 DNA follows: TGTGCCAGCTCACCGTTCGAGGACAGGAAGAAAGGAAACACCATATATTTT.